A selection of T cell receptor beta chains follows, all from one sample in a study of blood T cell repertoires in COVID-19. TCRdb's copy holds only in-frame clones and misses some; the assay was immunoSEQ multiplex PCR. The data show roughly 410,000 clones, 89% seen once. Sequencing was performed on peripheral blood. Receptors were obtained from a woman in her thirties or forties with COVID-19, enrolled during active disease. Both conserved end residues are part of each CDR3. D genes are given only for firm matches. Size tells how often a clone was seen (once, few, many) or the class of an expanded clone, and some rows leave it out.

V gene: TRBV5-1
J gene: TRBJ1-2
D gene: NA
clone size: NA
CDR3 length: 16
CDR3 protein: CASSPRGQGTPYGYTF
CDR3 DNA: TGCGCCAGCAGCCCCCGAGGCCAGGGAACCCCTTATGGCTACACCTTC

V gene: TRBV18
J gene: TRBJ1-3
D gene: NA
clone size: NA
CDR3 length: 14
CDR3 protein: CASSTRRTGNTIYF
CDR3 DNA: TGTGCCAGCTCTACCAGGAGGACTGGAAACACCATATATTTT

V gene: TRBV15
J gene: TRBJ1-5
D gene: NA
clone size: NA
CDR3 length: 17
CDR3 protein: CATSSAVGVNSNQPQHF
CDR3 DNA: TGTGCCACCAGCAGTGCGGTCGGGGTAAATAGCAATCAGCCCCAGCATTTT

V gene: TRBV28
J gene: TRBJ1-6
D gene: NA
clone size: NA
CDR3 length: 15
CDR3 protein: CASSLEQLYNSPLHF
CDR3 DNA: TGTGCCAGCAGTTTGGAACAGCTTTATAATTCACCCCTCCACTTT

V gene: TRBV19
J gene: TRBJ1-1
D gene: NA
clone size: once
CDR3 length: 15
CDR3 protein: CASRRLRGLGTEAFF
CDR3 DNA: TGTGCCAGTAGAAGGCTCAGGGGTTTGGGCACTGAAGCTTTCTTT

V gene: TRBV3-1/TRBV3-2
J gene: TRBJ2-1
D gene: NA
clone size: NA
CDR3 length: 11
CDR3 protein: CASSQSDEQFF
CDR3 DNA: TGTGCCAGCAGCCAGTCCGATGAGCAGTTCTTC

V gene: TRBV5-1
J gene: TRBJ1-4
D gene: TRBD1
clone size: NA
CDR3 length: 15
CDR3 protein: CASSLWDRSKEKLFF
CDR3 DNA: TGCGCCAGCAGCTTGTGGGACAGGTCTAAGGAAAAACTGTTTTTT

V gene: TRBV6-5
J gene: TRBJ2-5
D gene: NA
clone size: NA
CDR3 length: 15
CDR3 protein: CASRRTGFLQETQYF
CDR3 DNA: TGTGCCAGCAGGCGCACAGGGTTTCTACAAGAGACCCAGTACTTC

V gene: TRBV29-1
J gene: TRBJ1-2
D gene: NA
clone size: NA
CDR3 length: 15
CDR3 protein: CSVEGAVGLNYGYTF
CDR3 DNA: TGCAGCGTTGAAGGTGCGGTGGGGCTGAACTATGGCTACACCTTC

V gene: TRBV7-9
J gene: TRBJ1-1
D gene: NA
clone size: NA
CDR3 length: 14
CDR3 protein: CASSLPAGPTEAFF
CDR3 DNA: TGTGCCAGCAGCTTACCTGCAGGGCCCACTGAAGCTTTCTTT

V gene: TRBV6-4
J gene: TRBJ1-1
D gene: TRBD1
clone size: NA
CDR3 length: 16
CDR3 protein: CASSRNPGQARTEAFF
CDR3 DNA: TGTGCCAGCAGTAGAAACCCGGGACAGGCGAGGACTGAAGCTTTCTTT

V gene: TRBV15
J gene: TRBJ2-2
D gene: TRBD1
clone size: NA
CDR3 length: 16
CDR3 protein: CATSRGQGPNTGELFF
CDR3 DNA: TGTGCCACCAGCAGAGGACAGGGTCCGAACACCGGGGAGCTGTTTTTT

V gene: TRBV11-2
J gene: TRBJ1-4
D gene: NA
clone size: NA
CDR3 length: 15
CDR3 protein: CASSLAARDGEKLFF
CDR3 DNA: TGTGCCAGCAGCTTAGCGGCCCGGGATGGGGAAAAACTGTTTTTT

V gene: TRBV30
J gene: TRBJ1-1
D gene: NA
clone size: NA
CDR3 length: 12
CDR3 protein: CAWQGQNTEAFF
CDR3 DNA: TGTGCCTGGCAAGGACAGAACACTGAAGCTTTCTTT

V gene: TRBV5-1
J gene: TRBJ2-5
D gene: TRBD1
clone size: NA
CDR3 length: 18
CDR3 protein: CASSAGYRGLRFQETQYF
CDR3 DNA: TGCGCCAGCAGCGCGGGATACAGGGGGCTAAGGTTCCAAGAGACCCAGTACTTC

V gene: TRBV27
J gene: TRBJ2-7
D gene: TRBD1
clone size: NA
CDR3 length: 14
CDR3 protein: CASSTGTATYEQYF
CDR3 DNA: TGTGCCAGCAGTACCGGGACAGCTACCTACGAGCAGTACTTC

V gene: TRBV6-1
J gene: TRBJ1-1
D gene: TRBD1
clone size: NA
CDR3 length: 17
CDR3 protein: CASSENPLTGVITEAFF
CDR3 DNA: TGTGCCAGCAGTGAAAATCCGCTGACAGGGGTAATCACTGAAGCTTTCTTT

V gene: TRBV27
J gene: TRBJ2-7
D gene: TRBD1
clone size: NA
CDR3 length: 14
CDR3 protein: CASSLFQGAAEQYF
CDR3 DNA: TGTGCCAGCAGTTTATTCCAGGGGGCGGCGGAGCAGTACTTC

V gene: TRBV28
J gene: TRBJ1-2
D gene: NA
clone size: NA
CDR3 length: 14
CDR3 protein: CASSLRVMGHGYTF
CDR3 DNA: TGTGCCAGCAGTTTAAGGGTTATGGGGCATGGCTACACCTTC

V gene: TRBV28
J gene: TRBJ1-3
D gene: TRBD1
clone size: NA
CDR3 length: 16
CDR3 protein: CASSLFRTGTGNTIYF
CDR3 DNA: TGTGCCAGCAGTTTATTCAGGACAGGGACCGGAAACACCATATATTTT

V gene: TRBV28
J gene: TRBJ1-5
D gene: NA
clone size: NA
CDR3 length: 16
CDR3 protein: CASSLTSAGSGQPQHF
CDR3 DNA: TGTGCCAGCAGTTTAACATCAGCCGGTTCCGGGCAGCCCCAGCATTTT

V gene: TRBV6-2/TRBV6-3
J gene: TRBJ1-5
D gene: TRBD1
clone size: few
CDR3 length: 17
CDR3 protein: CASSSPRTGGSNQPQHF
CDR3 DNA: TGTGCCAGCAGTTCCCCCCGGACAGGAGGAAGCAATCAGCCCCAGCATTTT

V gene: TRBV28
J gene: TRBJ2-5
D gene: NA
clone size: NA
CDR3 length: 16
CDR3 protein: CASSSYGGTYQETQYF
CDR3 DNA: TGTGCCAGCAGTTCCTATGGGGGGACTTACCAAGAGACCCAGTACTTC

V gene: TRBV6-5
J gene: TRBJ2-1
D gene: TRBD2
clone size: NA
CDR3 length: 14
CDR3 protein: CASRHREGGDEQFF
CDR3 DNA: TGTGCCAGCAGGCACCGGGAGGGGGGCGATGAGCAGTTCTTC

V gene: TRBV29-1
J gene: TRBJ2-7
D gene: NA
clone size: NA
CDR3 length: 12
CDR3 protein: CSAGVSSYEQYF
CDR3 DNA: TGCAGCGCTGGAGTAAGCTCCTACGAGCAGTACTTC

V gene: TRBV5-4
J gene: TRBJ1-2
D gene: TRBD1
clone size: NA
CDR3 length: 16
CDR3 protein: CASSPFAGQGRGGYTF
CDR3 DNA: TGTGCCAGCAGCCCATTCGCCGGACAGGGTCGCGGTGGCTACACCTTC

V gene: TRBV5-1
J gene: TRBJ1-4
D gene: TRBD1
clone size: NA
CDR3 length: 13
CDR3 protein: CASSPPGQEKLFF
CDR3 DNA: TGCGCCAGCAGCCCTCCGGGACAGGAAAAACTGTTTTTT